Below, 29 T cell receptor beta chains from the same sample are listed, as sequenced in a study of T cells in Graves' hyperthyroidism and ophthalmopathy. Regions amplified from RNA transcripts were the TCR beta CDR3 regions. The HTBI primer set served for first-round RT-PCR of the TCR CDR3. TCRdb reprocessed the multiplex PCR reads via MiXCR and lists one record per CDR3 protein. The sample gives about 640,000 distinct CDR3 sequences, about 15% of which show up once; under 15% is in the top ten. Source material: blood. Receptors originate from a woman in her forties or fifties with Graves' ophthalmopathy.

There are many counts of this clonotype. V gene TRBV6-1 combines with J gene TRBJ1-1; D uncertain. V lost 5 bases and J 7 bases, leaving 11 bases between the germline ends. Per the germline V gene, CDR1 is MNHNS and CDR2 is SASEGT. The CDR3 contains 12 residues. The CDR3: CASSPREGEAFF. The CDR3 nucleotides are TGTGCCAGCAGTCCCCGAGAGGGTGAAGCTTTCTTT.

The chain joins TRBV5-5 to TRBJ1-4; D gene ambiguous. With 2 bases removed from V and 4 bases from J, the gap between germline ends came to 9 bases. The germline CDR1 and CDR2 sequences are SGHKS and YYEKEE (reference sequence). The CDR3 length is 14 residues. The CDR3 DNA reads TGTGCCAGCAGCTTCGGCAGCCATAATGAAAAACTGTTTTTT. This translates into CASSFGSHNEKLFF.

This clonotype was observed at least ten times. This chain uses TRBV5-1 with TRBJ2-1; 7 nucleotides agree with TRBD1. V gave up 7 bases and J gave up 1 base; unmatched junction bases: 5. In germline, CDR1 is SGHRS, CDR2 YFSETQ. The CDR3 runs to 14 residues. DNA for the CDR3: TGCGCCAGCGGCAACAGGGGATCCTACAATGAGCAGTTCTTC. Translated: CASGNRGSYNEQFF.

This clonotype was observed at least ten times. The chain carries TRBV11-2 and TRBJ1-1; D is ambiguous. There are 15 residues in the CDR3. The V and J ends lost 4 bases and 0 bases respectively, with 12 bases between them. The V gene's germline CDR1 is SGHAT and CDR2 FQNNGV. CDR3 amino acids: CASSSIWVMNTEAFF. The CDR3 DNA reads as TGTGCCAGCAGCTCCATATGGGTCATGAACACTGAAGCTTTCTTT.

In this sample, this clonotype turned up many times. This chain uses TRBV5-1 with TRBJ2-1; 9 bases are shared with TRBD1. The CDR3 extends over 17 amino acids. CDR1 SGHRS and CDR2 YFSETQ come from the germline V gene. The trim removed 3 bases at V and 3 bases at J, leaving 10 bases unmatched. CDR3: CASSSTQTGGVYNEQFF. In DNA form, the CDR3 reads TGCGCCAGCAGCTCGACGCAGACAGGGGGTGTCTACAATGAGCAGTTCTTC.

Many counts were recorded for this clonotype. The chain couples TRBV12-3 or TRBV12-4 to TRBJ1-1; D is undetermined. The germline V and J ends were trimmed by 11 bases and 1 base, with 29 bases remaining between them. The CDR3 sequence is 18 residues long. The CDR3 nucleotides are TGTGCCTCCTCGGAGAGATTCGGCGATGGGTACTGGAACACTGAAGCTTTCTTT. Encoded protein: CASSERFGDGYWNTEAFF.

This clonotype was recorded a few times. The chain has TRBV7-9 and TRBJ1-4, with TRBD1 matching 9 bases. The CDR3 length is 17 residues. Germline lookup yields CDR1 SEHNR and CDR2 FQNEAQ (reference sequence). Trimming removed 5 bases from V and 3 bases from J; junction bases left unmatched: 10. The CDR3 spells CASSATDRGSANEKLFF. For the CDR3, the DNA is TGTGCCAGCAGCGCTACCGACAGGGGGTCAGCTAATGAAAAACTGTTTTTT.

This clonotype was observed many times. CDR3 coding DNA: TGTGCCAGCAGTGAAAGAAAGGGCAACACTGAAGCTTTCTTT. The encoded protein is CASSERKGNTEAFF. This chain connects TRBV6-1 to TRBJ1-1, with D unclear. The CDR3 spans 14 residues. V was trimmed by 2 bases and J by 2 bases, leaving 9 bases between them. Germline CDR1 and CDR2: MNHNS and SASEGT.

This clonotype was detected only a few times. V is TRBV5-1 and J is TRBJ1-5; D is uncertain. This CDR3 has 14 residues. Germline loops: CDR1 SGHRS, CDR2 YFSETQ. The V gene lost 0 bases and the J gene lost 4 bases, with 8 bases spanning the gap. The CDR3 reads CASSLAPENQPQHF. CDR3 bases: TGCGCCAGCAGCTTGGCGCCAGAGAATCAGCCCCAGCATTTT.

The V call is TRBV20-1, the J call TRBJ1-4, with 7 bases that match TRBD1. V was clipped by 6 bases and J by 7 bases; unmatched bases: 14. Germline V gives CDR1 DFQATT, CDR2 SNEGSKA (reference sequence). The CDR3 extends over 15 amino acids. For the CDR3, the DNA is TGCAGTGCCAGGGAGGGGGCAAGTAGAACTGAAAAACTGTTTTTT. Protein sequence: CSAREGASRTEKLFF.

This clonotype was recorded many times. CDR3: CASSVSGSAPTDTQYF. The CDR3 region has the DNA TGTGCCAGCAGCGTAAGCGGGAGTGCTCCCACAGATACGCAGTATTTT. This chain uses TRBV7-2 with TRBJ2-3; 8 bases align to TRBD2. This CDR3 contains 16 residues. Germline trimming cut 5 bases from V and 2 bases from J; bases unmatched to any gene: 9. Germline V gene lookup returns CDR1 SGHTA and CDR2 FQGNSA.

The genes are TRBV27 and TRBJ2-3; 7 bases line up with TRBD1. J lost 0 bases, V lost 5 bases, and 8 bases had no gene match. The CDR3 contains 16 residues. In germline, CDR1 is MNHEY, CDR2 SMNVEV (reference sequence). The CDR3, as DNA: TGTGCCAGCAGTCCTCACAGGGGAACTAGCACAGATACGCAGTATTTT. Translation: CASSPHRGTSTDTQYF.

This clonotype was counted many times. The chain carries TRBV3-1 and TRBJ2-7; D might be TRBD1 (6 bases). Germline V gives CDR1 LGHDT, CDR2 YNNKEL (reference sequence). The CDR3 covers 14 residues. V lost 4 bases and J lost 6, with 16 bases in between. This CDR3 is CASSLHTRRGEQYF. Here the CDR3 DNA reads TGTGCCAGCAGCCTACACACCCGCAGGGGCGAGCAGTACTTC.

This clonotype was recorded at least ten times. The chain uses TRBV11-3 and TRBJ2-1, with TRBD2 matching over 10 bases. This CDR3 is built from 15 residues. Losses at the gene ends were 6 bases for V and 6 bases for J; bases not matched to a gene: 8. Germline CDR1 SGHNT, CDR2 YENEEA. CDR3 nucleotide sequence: TGTGCCAGCAGTCTGAGCGGGAGGGCATCCAATGAGCAGTTCTTC. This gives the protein CASSLSGRASNEQFF.

This CDR3 reads CASSLTQGNTEAFF. In DNA, the CDR3 is TGTGCCAGCAGCTTAACACAGGGGAACACTGAAGCTTTCTTT. The chain recombines TRBV7-9 with TRBJ1-1; tentatively, D is TRBD1 (6 bases). The CDR3 is 14 residues long. V lost 2 bases to trimming and J lost 1 base, with 8 bases between them. Per the germline V gene, CDR1 is SEHNR and CDR2 is FQNEAQ (reference sequence).

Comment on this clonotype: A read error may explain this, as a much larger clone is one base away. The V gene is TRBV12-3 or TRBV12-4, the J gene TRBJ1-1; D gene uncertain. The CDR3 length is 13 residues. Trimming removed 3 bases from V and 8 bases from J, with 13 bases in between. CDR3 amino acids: CASSFFGLGEAFF. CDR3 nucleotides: TGTGCCAGCAGTTTTTTCGGACTCGGGGAAGCTTTCTTT.

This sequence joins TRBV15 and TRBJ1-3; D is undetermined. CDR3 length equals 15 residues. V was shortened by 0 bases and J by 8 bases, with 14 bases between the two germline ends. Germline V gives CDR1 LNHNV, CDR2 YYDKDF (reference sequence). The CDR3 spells CATSRDRTGFYTIYF. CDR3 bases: TGTGCCACCAGCAGAGATCGGACGGGGTTCTACACCATATATTTT.

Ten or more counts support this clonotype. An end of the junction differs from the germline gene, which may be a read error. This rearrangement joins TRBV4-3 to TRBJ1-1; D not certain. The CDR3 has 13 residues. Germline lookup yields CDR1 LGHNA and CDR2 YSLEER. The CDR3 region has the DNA TGTGCCAGCTCACAAGATTTGAACACTGAAGCTTTCTTT. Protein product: CASSQDLNTEAFF.

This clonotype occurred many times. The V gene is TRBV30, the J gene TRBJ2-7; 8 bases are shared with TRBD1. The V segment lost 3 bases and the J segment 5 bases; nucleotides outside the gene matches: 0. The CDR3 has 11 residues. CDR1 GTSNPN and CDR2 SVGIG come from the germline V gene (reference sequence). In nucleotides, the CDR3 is TGTGCCTGGAGGACAGGGGACGAGCAGTACTTC. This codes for CAWRTGDEQYF.

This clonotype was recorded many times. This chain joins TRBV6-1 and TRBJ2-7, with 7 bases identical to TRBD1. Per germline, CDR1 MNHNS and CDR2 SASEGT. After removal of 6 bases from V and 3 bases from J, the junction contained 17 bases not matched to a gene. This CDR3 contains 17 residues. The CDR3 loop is CASRNINTRQGYYEQYF. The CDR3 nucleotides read TGTGCCAGCAGGAACATAAACACGCGACAGGGATACTACGAGCAGTACTTC.

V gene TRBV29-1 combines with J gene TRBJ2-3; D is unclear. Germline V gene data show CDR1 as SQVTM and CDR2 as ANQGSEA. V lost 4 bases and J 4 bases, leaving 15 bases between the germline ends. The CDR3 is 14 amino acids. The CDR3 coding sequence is TGCAGCGTTGCCCATGGGGTGACTTCAGATACGCAGTATTTT. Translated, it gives CSVAHGVTSDTQYF.

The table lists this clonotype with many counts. CDR3 sequence reads: CASSLGGRTDTQYF. The CDR3, as DNA: TGTGCCAGCAGCTTGGGAGGGCGCACAGATACGCAGTATTTT. The chain has TRBV11-2 and TRBJ2-3; 7 positions match TRBD2. The trim removed 3 bases at V and 1 base at J, leaving 1 base unmatched. Looked up from germline, CDR1 is SGHAT and CDR2 is FQNNGV. The CDR3 contains 14 residues.

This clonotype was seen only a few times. This CDR3 is CATSDFDRGGTDTQYF. As DNA, the CDR3 is TGTGCCACCAGTGATTTCGACAGGGGTGGCACAGATACGCAGTATTTT. The rearrangement joins TRBV24-1 to TRBJ2-3, with 8 bases matching TRBD1. CDR1 KGHDR and CDR2 SFDVKD come from the germline V gene. Germline trimming cut 1 base from V and 1 base from J; bases unmatched to any gene: 3. The length of the CDR3 is 16 residues.

CDR3 loop: CASSPTDSYNEQFF. CDR3 coding DNA: TGCGCCAGCAGTCCGACAGACTCCTACAATGAGCAGTTCTTC. This chain uses TRBV4-1 with TRBJ2-1; D may be TRBD1 (5 bases). The CDR3 length is 14 residues. The V gene's germline CDR1 is MGHRA and CDR2 YSYEKL. V lost 6 bases and J 0 bases, leaving 9 bases between the germline ends.

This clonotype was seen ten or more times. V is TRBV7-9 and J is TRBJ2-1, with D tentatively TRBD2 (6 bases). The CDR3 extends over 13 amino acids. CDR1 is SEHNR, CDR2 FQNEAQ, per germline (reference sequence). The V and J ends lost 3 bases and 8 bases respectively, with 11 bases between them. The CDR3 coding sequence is TGTGCCAGCAGCTTGGTAGCGGTCGATGAGCAGTTCTTC. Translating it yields CASSLVAVDEQFF.

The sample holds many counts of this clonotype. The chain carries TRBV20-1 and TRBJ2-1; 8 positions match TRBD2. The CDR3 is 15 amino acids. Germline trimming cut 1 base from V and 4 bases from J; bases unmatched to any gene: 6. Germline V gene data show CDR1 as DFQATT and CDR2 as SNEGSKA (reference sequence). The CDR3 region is CSARGSGSGYNEQFF. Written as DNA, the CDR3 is TGCAGTGCTAGAGGGAGCGGGAGTGGATACAATGAGCAGTTCTTC.

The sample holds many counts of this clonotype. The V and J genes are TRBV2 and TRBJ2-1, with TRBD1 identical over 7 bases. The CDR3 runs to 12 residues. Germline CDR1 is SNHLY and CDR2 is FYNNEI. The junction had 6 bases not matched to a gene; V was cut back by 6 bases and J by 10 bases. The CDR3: CASSPLGGEQFF. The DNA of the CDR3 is TGTGCCAGCAGCCCACTAGGGGGCGAGCAGTTCTTC. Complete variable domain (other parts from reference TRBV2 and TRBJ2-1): EPEVTQTPSHQVTQMGQEVILRCVPISNHLYFYWYRQILGQKVEFLVSFYNNEISEKSEIFDDQFSVERPDGSNFTLKIRSTKLEDSAMYFCASSPLGGEQFFGPGTRLTVL.

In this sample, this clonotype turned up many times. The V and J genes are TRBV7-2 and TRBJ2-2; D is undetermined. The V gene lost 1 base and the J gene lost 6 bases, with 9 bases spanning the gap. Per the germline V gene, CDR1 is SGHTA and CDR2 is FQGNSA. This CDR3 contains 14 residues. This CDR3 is CASSLGGSSGELFF. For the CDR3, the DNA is TGTGCCAGCAGCTTAGGGGGTAGTTCCGGGGAGCTGTTTTTT.

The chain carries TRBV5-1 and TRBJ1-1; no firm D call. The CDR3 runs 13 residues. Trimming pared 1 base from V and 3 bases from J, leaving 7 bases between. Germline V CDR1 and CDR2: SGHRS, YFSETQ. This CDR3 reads CASSLSPDTEAFF. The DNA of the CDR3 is TGCGCCAGCAGCTTGAGCCCCGACACTGAAGCTTTCTTT.